This TCR beta chain was found in a study of cytomegalovirus exposure and HLA in healthy donors. This clone is a singleton in its sample. No antigen is known for it. Separation from the roughly 600-subject first cohort characterized the roughly 130-subject validation cohort, to which the donors belonged. TCRdb keeps only in-frame clones here, not all; method: immunoSEQ multiplex PCR. The sample holds 120,000 to 150,000 clones, around 90% seen once. The study, taken as a whole, reports: It was 150 to 200 TCR beta chains that were listed as cytomegalovirus-associated. Specificity for CMV antigens was confirmed in vitro for a few of the CMV-associated chains.

The material sequenced was PBMCs. The sequence derives from a man aged 18 to 29 in good health and CMV-seropositive.

The CDR3 reads CASSPPQGSPLHF. The CDR3 nucleotides read TGTGCCAGCAGCCCGCCTCAGGGTTCACCCCTCCACTTT. The genes are TRBV6-5 and TRBJ1-6, with a weak D call TRBD1 (5 bases). The CDR3 is 13 residues long. V was cut by 6 bases and J by 9 bases, with 12 bases left in between. Per the germline V gene, CDR1 is MNHEY and CDR2 is SVGAGI.